This T cell receptor (beta chain) was sequenced for a study of T cell changes during pregnancy in multiple sclerosis. Notes on this clone: At one end, the junction sequence differs from germline, possibly due to a read error.

Per germline, CDR1 SGHTA and CDR2 FQGTGA. CDR3 size: 15 residues. The method was immunoSEQ multiplex PCR; TCRdb's version includes in-frame clones alone and lacks a portion of them. Here the sample spans around 50,000 clones, about 86% being singletons. The chain joins TRBV7-3 to TRBJ2-1, with 8 nucleotides matching TRBD2. This clonotype was sampled from a human donor whose cells served as feeder cells for cultures in a pregnancy study. Sequencing used peripheral blood from another person, used as feeder cells. DNA of the CDR3: TGTGCCAGCAGCGTAACTAGCGGACTTTACAATGAGCAGTTCTTC. Its protein is CASSVTSGLYNEQFF.